These 16 T cell receptor beta chains were all obtained from the same sample, sequenced in a study of CD4+ T cells in melanoma (dated by TCRdb to between 2021 and 2024). The method behind the library was the immunoSEQ multiplex PCR assay. Drawn from immuneACCESS, this table holds only the in-frame rearrangements with V and J called that TCRdb kept. Clones are partly lost; checked studies trace under half to an unresolved V gene and leave the rest unexplained. For this sample there are about 13,000 clones; 68% appear just once. The ten largest clones take up about 20% of the sample. The sequenced material came from cells from a culture (not recorded whether cultured in vitro). The source of these receptors is a human donor with melanoma.

This chain uses TRBV2 with TRBJ1-6; D gene uncertain. The CDR3 is 13 residues long. V lost 8 bases and J 9 bases, leaving 14 bases between the germline ends. Germline V gives CDR1 SNHLY, CDR2 FYNNEI. The CDR3 coding sequence is TGTGCCAGCGAGACTGCGAGTCGTTCACCCCTCCACTTT. This sequence encodes CASETASRSPLHF.

The V gene is TRBV30, the J gene TRBJ2-5; D unclear. CDR1 GTSNPN and CDR2 SVGIG come from the germline V gene (reference sequence). The CDR3 length is 11 residues. The V end was cut by 2 bases, the J end by 4 bases, with 5 bases between. In DNA form, the CDR3 reads TGTGCCTGGAGTAGGACAGAGACCCAGTACTTC. Its translation: CAWSRTETQYF.

The rearrangement uses TRBV30 and TRBJ1-2; 8 bases line up with TRBD1. V was clipped by 5 bases and J by 3 bases; unmatched bases: 2. Per the germline V gene, CDR1 is GTSNPN and CDR2 is SVGIG (reference sequence). The CDR3 consists of 12 residues. CDR3 DNA: TGTGCCTGGCAACAGGGGGACTATGGCTACACCTTC. Translating gives CAWQQGDYGYTF.

This clone has just a few counts. The rearrangement uses TRBV6-5 and TRBJ1-5, with a tentative D call TRBD1 (5 bases). Trimming left V 3 bases short and J 4 bases short, with 10 bases between. From germline, CDR1 is MNHEY and CDR2 SVGAGI. CDR3 length: 14 amino acids. The CDR3 loop reads CASSYRAGNQPQHF. DNA of the CDR3: TGTGCCAGCAGTTATCGAGCAGGGAATCAGCCCCAGCATTTT.

The chain couples TRBV28 to TRBJ2-1; tentatively, D is TRBD2 (6 bases). CDR1 MDHEN and CDR2 SYDVKM come from the germline V gene. The CDR3 sequence is 13 residues long. V lost 8 bases and J 3 bases, leaving 11 bases between the germline ends. DNA for the CDR3: TGTGCCAGCGCGGGGCCAGGCTACAATGAGCAGTTCTTC. It translates to CASAGPGYNEQFF.

The V call is TRBV20-1, the J call TRBJ1-1, with D possibly being TRBD1 (5 bases). Germline loops: CDR1 DFQATT, CDR2 SNEGSKA (reference sequence). The CDR3 totals 11 residues. The ends were cut back, 3 bases at V and 11 bases at J, with 13 bases in the middle. The CDR3 DNA is TGCAGTGCTAGCGGGGGGGTAGGGGCTTTCTTT. It translates to CSASGGVGAFF.

V is TRBV2 and J is TRBJ2-4; 8 nucleotides match TRBD1. The CDR3 runs to 15 residues. Germline V gene lookup returns CDR1 SNHLY and CDR2 FYNNEI. Losses at the gene ends were 5 bases for V and 7 bases for J; bases not matched to a gene: 10. As DNA, the CDR3 is TGTGCCAGCAGTTCAAGGGGGACAGGTACTAACATTCAGTACTTC. As protein: CASSSRGTGTNIQYF.

DNA for the CDR3: TGCGCCAGCAGCCGTGGGACTAGCGGGGACAATGAGCAGTTCTTC. This sequence encodes CASSRGTSGDNEQFF. The chain uses TRBV5-1 and TRBJ2-1, with 13 bases that match TRBD2. The CDR3 has 15 residues. The V and J ends lost 4 bases and 5 bases, in that order; junction bases with no gene match: 3. Germline V lookup: CDR1 SGHRS, CDR2 YFSETQ.

The chain is built from TRBV19 and TRBJ2-1; D ambiguous. Germline values: CDR1 LNHDA, CDR2 SQIVND (reference sequence). Deletions cut 6 bases from V and 6 bases from J, with 9 bases between. The CDR3 runs 12 residues. The CDR3 spells CASRAGRNEQFF. CDR3 sequence (DNA): TGTGCCAGTAGGGCAGGTCGCAATGAGCAGTTCTTC.

V and J are TRBV19 and TRBJ1-6; D is uncertain. Trimming took off 3 bases at V and 8 bases at J, with 11 bases between the two ends. The CDR3 totals 14 residues. Germline V lookup: CDR1 LNHDA, CDR2 SQIVND (reference sequence). The CDR3 protein is CASSIGGWDSPLHF. The CDR3 DNA reads TGTGCCAGTAGTATCGGCGGATGGGATTCACCCCTCCACTTT.

The chain employs TRBV9 and TRBJ1-1; the D is unclear. The CDR3 spans 15 residues. Germline-derived CDR1 and CDR2 are SGDLS and YYNGEE. Trimming took 3 bases from V and 4 from J, leaving 16 bases between them. Here the CDR3 reads CASSGPPGLITEAFF. The DNA of the CDR3 is TGTGCCAGCAGCGGCCCCCCAGGCTTGATCACTGAAGCTTTCTTT.

The chain combines TRBV2 with TRBJ1-6; 9 bases map to TRBD1. The germline V gene encodes CDR1 SNHLY and CDR2 FYNNEI. The CDR3 covers 14 residues. Unmatched junction bases numbered 4, after V lost 5 bases and J lost 8 bases. CDR3: CASSRQGGYSPLHF. The CDR3 coding sequence is TGTGCCAGCAGTCGACAGGGGGGTTATTCACCCCTCCACTTT.

The V call is TRBV30, the J call TRBJ2-3; D may be TRBD1 or TRBD2 (5 bases each). The CDR3 extends over 17 amino acids. The V gene lost 0 bases and the J gene lost 5 bases, with 21 bases spanning the gap. The germline gives CDR1 GTSNPN, CDR2 SVGIG (reference sequence). CDR3 amino acids: CAWSVSRFGLGGDTQYF. CDR3 nucleotides: TGTGCCTGGAGTGTCAGCAGGTTCGGCCTTGGGGGAGATACGCAGTATTTT.

V gene TRBV10-2 combines with J gene TRBJ1-1, with D uncertain. The germline CDR1 and CDR2 sequences are WSHSY and SAAADI. The CDR3 runs to 12 residues. Trimming shortened V by 3 bases and J by 6 bases, and 8 bases separated the two germline ends. Here the CDR3 DNA reads TGCGCCAGCAGTGACGGGTTTGCTGAAGCTTTCTTT. This translates into CASSDGFAEAFF.

This clone was recorded a few times. The genes are TRBV9 and TRBJ2-2; TRBD1 aligns across 9 bases. V lost 4 bases to trimming and J lost 7 bases; unmatched junction nucleotides: 8. Germline CDR1 is SGDLS and CDR2 is YYNGEE. This CDR3 is built from 15 residues. CDR3 in amino acids: CASSSRDRVIGELFF. For the CDR3, the DNA is TGTGCCAGCAGCAGCCGGGACAGGGTGATCGGGGAGCTGTTTTTT.

The rearrangement links TRBV6-1 to TRBJ1-5; D is possibly TRBD1 (6 bases). V was cut by 2 bases and J by 6 bases, with 14 bases left in between. The germline CDR1 and CDR2 sequences are MNHNS and SASEGT. The CDR3 length is 15 residues. CDR3 coding DNA: TGTGCCAGCAGTGAAACCCCAAACAGGGCTCAGCCCCAGCATTTT. Protein product: CASSETPNRAQPQHF.